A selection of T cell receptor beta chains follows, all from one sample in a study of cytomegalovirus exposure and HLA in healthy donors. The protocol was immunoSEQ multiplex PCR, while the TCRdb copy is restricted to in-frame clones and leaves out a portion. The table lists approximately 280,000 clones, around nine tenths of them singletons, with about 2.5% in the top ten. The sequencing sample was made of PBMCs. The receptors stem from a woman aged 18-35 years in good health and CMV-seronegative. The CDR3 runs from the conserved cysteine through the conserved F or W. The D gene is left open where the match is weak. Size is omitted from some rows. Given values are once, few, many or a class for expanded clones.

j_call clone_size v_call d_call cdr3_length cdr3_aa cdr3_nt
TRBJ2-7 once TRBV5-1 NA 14 CASSLPENSYEQYF TGCGCCAGCAGCTTGCCGGAGAACTCCTACGAGCAGTACTTC
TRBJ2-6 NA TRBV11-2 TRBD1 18 CASSHRDRGRSGANVLTF TGTGCCAGCAGCCACCGGGACAGGGGCCGCTCTGGGGCCAACGTCCTGACTTTC
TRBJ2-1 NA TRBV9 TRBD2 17 CASSVRHVGGARNEQFF TGTGCCAGCAGCGTAAGACATGTCGGGGGGGCGCGGAATGAGCAGTTCTTC
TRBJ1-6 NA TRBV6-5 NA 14 CASRVTGRNSPLHF TGTGCCAGCAGAGTGACCGGGAGGAATTCACCCCTCCACTTT
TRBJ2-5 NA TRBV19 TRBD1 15 CASSILWTGQETQYF TGTGCCAGTAGTATATTGTGGACAGGACAAGAGACCCAGTACTTC
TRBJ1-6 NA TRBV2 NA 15 CASSERDTAYSPLHF TGTGCCAGCAGTGAACGGGACACAGCGTATTCCCCCCTCCACTTT
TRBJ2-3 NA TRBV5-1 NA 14 CASSLVPGTDTQYF TGCGCCAGCAGCTTGGTCCCAGGCACAGATACGCAGTATTTT
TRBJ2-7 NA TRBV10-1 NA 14 CASSKQGRLYEQYF TGCGCCAGCAGTAAACAGGGTCGATTATACGAGCAGTACTTC
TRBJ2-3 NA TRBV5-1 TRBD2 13 CASTSGGTDTQYF TGCGCCAGCACCTCGGGGGGGACAGATACGCAGTATTTT
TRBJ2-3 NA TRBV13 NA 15 CASNEGVTRTDTQYF TGTGCCAGCAACGAAGGGGTAACACGCACAGATACGCAGTATTTT
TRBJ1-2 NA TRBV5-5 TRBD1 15 CASSWGTEDNYGYTF TGTGCCAGCAGCTGGGGGACAGAAGATAACTATGGCTACACCTTC
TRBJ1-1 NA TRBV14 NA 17 CASSQVLRGAKGTEAFF TGTGCCAGCAGCCAGGTACTACGGGGGGCCAAGGGCACTGAAGCTTTCTTT
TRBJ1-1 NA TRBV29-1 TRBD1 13 CSVIPGGDGEAFF TGCAGCGTTATCCCAGGGGGTGACGGTGAAGCTTTCTTT
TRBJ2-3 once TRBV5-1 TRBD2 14 CASSFSGGTDTQYF TGCGCCAGCAGCTTTAGCGGGGGGACAGATACGCAGTATTTT
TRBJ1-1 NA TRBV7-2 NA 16 CASSFPVRQIGPEAFF TGTGCCAGCAGCTTCCCGGTAAGACAGATTGGGCCTGAAGCTTTCTTT
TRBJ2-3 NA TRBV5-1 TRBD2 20 CASSLTPGLAGGPSTDTQYF TGCGCCAGCAGCCTTACCCCGGGACTAGCGGGGGGACCCAGCACAGATACGCAGTATTTT
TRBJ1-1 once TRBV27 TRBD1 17 CASSRPPGQGQNTEAFF TGTGCCAGCAGTAGGCCCCCGGGACAGGGACAGAACACTGAAGCTTTCTTT
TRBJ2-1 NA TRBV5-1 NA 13 CASSLGISGTQFF TGCGCCAGCAGCTTGGGTATTAGCGGTACCCAGTTCTTC
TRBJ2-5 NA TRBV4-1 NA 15 CASSQAGTLQETQYF TGCGCCAGCAGCCAAGCCGGGACACTTCAAGAGACCCAGTACTTC
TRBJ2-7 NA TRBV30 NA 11 CAWSSQQKQYF TGTGCCTGGAGCTCCCAACAGAAGCAGTACTTC
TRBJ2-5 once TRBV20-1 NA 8 CSASPQYF TGCAGTGCTAGCCCTCAGTACTTC
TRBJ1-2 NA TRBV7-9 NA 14 CSSSLGLEAYGYTF TGTTCCAGCAGCTTAGGTCTAGAGGCCTATGGCTACACCTTC
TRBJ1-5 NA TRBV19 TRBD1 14 CASLGQGVGQPQHF TGTGCCAGTCTCGGACAGGGAGTAGGACAGCCCCAGCATTTT
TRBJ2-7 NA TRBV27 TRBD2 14 CASSLGLAGYEQYF TGTGCCAGCAGTTTGGGACTAGCGGGCTACGAGCAGTACTTC
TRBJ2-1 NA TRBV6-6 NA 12 CASSTQAIEQFF TGTGCCAGCTCTACCCAAGCTATTGAGCAGTTCTTC
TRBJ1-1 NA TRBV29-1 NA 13 CSATGGMNTEAFF TGCAGCGCCACGGGGGGGATGAACACTGAAGCTTTCTTT
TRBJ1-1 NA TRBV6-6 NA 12 CASSSGGAIAFF TGTGCCAGCAGTTCGGGAGGGGCGATAGCTTTCTTT
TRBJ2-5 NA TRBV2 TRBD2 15 CASRRLAGLQETQYF TGTGCCAGCAGGAGGTTAGCGGGTCTCCAAGAGACCCAGTACTTC
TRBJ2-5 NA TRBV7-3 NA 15 CASSLMGGLGETQYF TGTGCCAGCAGCTTAATGGGGGGGCTGGGAGAGACCCAGTACTTC
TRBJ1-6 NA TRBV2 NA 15 CASSPPLVGPAPLHF TGTGCCAGCAGTCCTCCGCTGGTGGGCCCTGCACCCCTCCACTTT
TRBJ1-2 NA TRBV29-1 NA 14 CSVEDGAGPYGYTF TGCAGCGTTGAAGATGGGGCAGGGCCCTATGGCTACACCTTC
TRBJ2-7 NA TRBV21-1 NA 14 CASSKPGLSYEQYF TGTGCCAGCAGCAAGCCGGGACTGTCCTACGAGCAGTACTTC
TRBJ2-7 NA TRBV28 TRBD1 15 CASSIIGQGPHEQYF TGTGCCAGCAGTATCATCGGACAGGGTCCCCACGAGCAGTACTTC
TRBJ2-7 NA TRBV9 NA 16 CASSVSLEGPSYEQYF TGTGCCAGCAGCGTATCTCTCGAGGGTCCCTCCTACGAGCAGTACTTC
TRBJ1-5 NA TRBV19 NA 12 CASRKDSQPQHF TGTGCCAGTAGGAAGGATAGCCAGCCCCAGCATTTT
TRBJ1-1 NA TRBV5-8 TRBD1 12 CASREAGGRAFF TGTGCCAGCAGAGAAGCAGGGGGGAGGGCTTTCTTT
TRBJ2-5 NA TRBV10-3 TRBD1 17 CAISEYPGQGVQETQYF TGTGCCATCAGTGAGTATCCCGGACAGGGCGTCCAAGAGACCCAGTACTTC
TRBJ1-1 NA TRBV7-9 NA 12 CSSSQSGIAAFF TGTTCCAGCAGCCAGAGCGGGATCGCAGCTTTCTTT
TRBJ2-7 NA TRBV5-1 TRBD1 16 CASSLARGQGAYEQYF TGCGCCAGCAGCTTGGCCAGAGGACAGGGAGCCTACGAGCAGTACTTC
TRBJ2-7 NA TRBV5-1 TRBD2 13 CASRLSGGREQYF TGCGCCAGCCGTCTCTCGGGGGGTCGGGAGCAGTACTTC
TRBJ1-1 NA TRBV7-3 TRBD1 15 CASSPGTGDLTEAFF TGTGCCAGCAGCCCCGGGACAGGGGATCTCACTGAAGCTTTCTTT
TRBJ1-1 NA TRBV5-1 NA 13 CASSIGQFGEAFF TGCGCCAGCAGCATCGGACAATTTGGTGAAGCTTTCTTT
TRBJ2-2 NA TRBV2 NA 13 CASRLRDTGELFF TGTGCCAGCAGGCTACGGGACACCGGGGAGCTGTTTTTT
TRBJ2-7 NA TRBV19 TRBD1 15 CASRLGTGSSYEQYF TGTGCCAGCCGTCTGGGGACAGGGAGCTCCTACGAGCAGTACTTC
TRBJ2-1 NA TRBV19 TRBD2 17 CASSIQSGGSAYNEQFF TGTGCCAGTAGTATTCAAAGCGGGGGATCTGCCTACAATGAGCAGTTCTTC
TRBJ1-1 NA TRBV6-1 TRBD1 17 CASSAQFRDRVWAEAFF TGTGCCAGCAGTGCCCAATTCCGGGACAGGGTGTGGGCTGAAGCTTTCTTT
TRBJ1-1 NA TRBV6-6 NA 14 CASSFRREGTEAFF TGTGCCAGCAGTTTCCGACGGGAGGGAACTGAAGCTTTCTTT
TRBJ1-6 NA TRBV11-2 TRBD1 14 CASSGGQGQSPLHF TGTGCCAGCAGCGGCGGACAGGGCCAATCACCCCTCCACTTT
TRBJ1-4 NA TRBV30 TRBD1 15 CASVPGQGMREKLFF TGTGCCTCCGTCCCGGGACAGGGAATGCGGGAAAAACTGTTTTTT
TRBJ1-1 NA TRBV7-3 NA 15 CASSFGGGMNTEAFF TGTGCCAGCAGCTTCGGGGGAGGGATGAACACTGAAGCTTTCTTT
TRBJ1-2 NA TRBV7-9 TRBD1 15 CASSLKGTGVFGYTF TGTGCCAGCAGCCTCAAAGGGACAGGGGTGTTTGGCTACACCTTC
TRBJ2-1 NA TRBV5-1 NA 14 CASSQQGTYNEQFF TGCGCCAGCAGCCAGCAGGGGACCTACAATGAGCAGTTCTTC
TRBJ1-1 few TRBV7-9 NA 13 CASSFSMNTEAFF TGTGCCAGCAGCTTCTCTATGAACACTGAAGCTTTCTTT